A selection of T cell receptor beta chains follows, all from one sample in a study of T cells expressing NK-cell markers. TCRdb processed the 5' RACE reads again and assigns one entry to each CDR3 protein, with no DNA. In total, the table holds 500,000 or so distinct CDR3 sequences. Material for sequencing was blood T cells: a sorted CD56 or NKG2C T cell subset, CD4+ or CD8+ T cells, or bulk PBMC T cells (not recorded which). These receptors originate from a young man in good health. Both conserved end residues are part of each CDR3.

J gene: TRBJ2-3
V gene: TRBV11-2
CDR3 protein: CASSSPGLAGRPDTQYF

J gene: TRBJ2-5
V gene: TRBV7-2
CDR3 protein: CASSVGPQLGETQYF

J gene: TRBJ2-7
V gene: TRBV7-9
CDR3 protein: CASSDLSHEQYF

J gene: TRBJ2-1
V gene: TRBV7-9
CDR3 protein: CATSTRRGSGAYNEQFF

J gene: TRBJ2-1
V gene: TRBV27
CDR3 protein: CASTQTGGYNEQFF

J gene: TRBJ2-1
V gene: TRBV5-6
CDR3 protein: CASSRGLVNEQFF

J gene: TRBJ1-2
V gene: TRBV2
CDR3 protein: CASSENGGRSGGYTF

J gene: TRBJ2-1
V gene: TRBV5-1
CDR3 protein: CASTGTPRDNEQFF

J gene: TRBJ1-5
V gene: TRBV24-1
CDR3 protein: CATSDRTVGNQPQHF

J gene: TRBJ1-5
V gene: TRBV6-2/TRBV6-3
CDR3 protein: CATQTGTGWQPQHF

J gene: TRBJ2-5
V gene: TRBV7-8
CDR3 protein: CASGRIGQETQYF

J gene: TRBJ2-1
V gene: TRBV6-5
CDR3 protein: CASRSSGVGEQFF

J gene: TRBJ1-2
V gene: TRBV20-1
CDR3 protein: CSAPRAGGDYGYTF

J gene: TRBJ1-4
V gene: TRBV6-5
CDR3 protein: CASSYSGYGGEKLFF

J gene: TRBJ2-5
V gene: TRBV29-1
CDR3 protein: CSVHPRENQETQYF

J gene: TRBJ2-3
V gene: TRBV4-3
CDR3 protein: CASSFDRGRTDTQYF

J gene: TRBJ2-5
V gene: TRBV7-9
CDR3 protein: CASSFIPGLDEETQYF

J gene: TRBJ1-1
V gene: TRBV12-3/TRBV12-4
CDR3 protein: CASSIDRVDLATEAFF

J gene: TRBJ2-1
V gene: TRBV6-5
CDR3 protein: CASSSLAGEPYNEQFF

J gene: TRBJ1-1
V gene: TRBV7-9
CDR3 protein: CASSQPNRAPGEAFF

J gene: TRBJ2-1
V gene: TRBV7-8
CDR3 protein: CASSPRLAGGPGEQFF

J gene: TRBJ2-3
V gene: TRBV4-1
CDR3 protein: CASSHNRRRGTDTQYF

J gene: TRBJ2-1
V gene: TRBV12-3/TRBV12-4
CDR3 protein: CASSAPGDQQFF

J gene: TRBJ2-4
V gene: TRBV29-1
CDR3 protein: CSARSGTEPEYF

J gene: TRBJ2-3
V gene: TRBV7-6
CDR3 protein: CASSQRSTDTQYF

J gene: TRBJ1-1
V gene: TRBV18
CDR3 protein: CASSPPTGVLTEAFF

J gene: TRBJ2-5
V gene: TRBV7-9
CDR3 protein: CASSLGYDEGTQYF

J gene: TRBJ2-1
V gene: TRBV5-8
CDR3 protein: CASNPRRMNEQFF

J gene: TRBJ1-1
V gene: TRBV11-2
CDR3 protein: CASRKVHLKNTEAFF

J gene: TRBJ2-1
V gene: TRBV6-2/TRBV6-3
CDR3 protein: CASSYYGLANNEQFF

J gene: TRBJ2-2
V gene: TRBV5-1
CDR3 protein: CASSRGGGDTGELFF

J gene: TRBJ2-1
V gene: TRBV7-9
CDR3 protein: CASSLAVGQGHNEQFF

J gene: TRBJ2-5
V gene: TRBV12-3/TRBV12-4
CDR3 protein: CASSLGEGGGETQYF

J gene: TRBJ2-1
V gene: TRBV12-3/TRBV12-4
CDR3 protein: CASSPGDLDNEQFF

J gene: TRBJ2-7
V gene: TRBV9
CDR3 protein: CASSVGQGIYEQYF